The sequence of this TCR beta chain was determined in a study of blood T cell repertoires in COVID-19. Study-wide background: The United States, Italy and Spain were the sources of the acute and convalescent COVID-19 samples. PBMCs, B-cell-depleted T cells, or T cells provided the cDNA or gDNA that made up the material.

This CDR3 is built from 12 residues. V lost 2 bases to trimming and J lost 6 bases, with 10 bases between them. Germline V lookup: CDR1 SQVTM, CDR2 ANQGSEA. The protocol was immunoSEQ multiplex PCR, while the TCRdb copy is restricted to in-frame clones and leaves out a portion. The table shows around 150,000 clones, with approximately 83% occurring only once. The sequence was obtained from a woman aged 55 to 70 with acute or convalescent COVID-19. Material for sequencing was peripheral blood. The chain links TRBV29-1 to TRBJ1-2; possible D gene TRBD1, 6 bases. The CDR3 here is CSVEKGGNGYTF. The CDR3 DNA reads TGCAGCGTTGAAAAGGGGGGGAATGGCTACACCTTC.